Following are 16 T cell receptor beta chains from one sample sequenced in a study of Ad26.COV2.S vaccination and SARS-CoV-2 variants. Sample treatment: some 19 received Ad26.COV2.S at low or high dose, single or two shots; a few received placebo; per-sample allocation not given. Samples were taken on day 63 after the first vaccine or placebo injection. The method was immunoSEQ multiplex PCR; TCRdb's version includes in-frame clones alone and lacks a portion of them. The table includes around 450,000 clones, nearly 90% detected once. The sequencing used peripheral blood, collected in a trial of Ad26.COV2.S vaccine versus placebo. Receptors were obtained from a person aged 18-60 years who received the Ad26.COV2.S COVID-19 vaccine or a placebo.

The chain joins TRBV28 to TRBJ2-5; D gene ambiguous. CDR1 is MDHEN and CDR2 is SYDVKM in the germline V gene. The V end was cut by 2 bases, the J end by 5 bases, with 9 bases between. This CDR3 comprises 13 residues. CDR3 protein: CASSLGNRETQYF. In DNA form, the CDR3 reads TGTGCCAGCAGTTTAGGGAATCGCGAGACCCAGTACTTC.

The V call is TRBV19, the J call TRBJ1-3, with unresolved D. The CDR3 is 13 residues long. Looked up from germline, CDR1 is LNHDA and CDR2 is SQIVND (reference sequence). V was pared by 3 bases and J by 0 bases, with 3 bases between. The CDR3 loop is CASSMISGNTIYF. Here the CDR3 DNA reads TGTGCCAGTAGTATGATCTCTGGAAACACCATATATTTT.

V and J are TRBV27 and TRBJ1-2; D is unresolved. The CDR3 covers 13 residues. Germline CDR1 MNHEY, CDR2 SMNVEV (reference sequence). With 4 bases removed from V and 2 bases from J, the gap between germline ends came to 8 bases. CDR3: CASSSMANYGYTF. In DNA form, the CDR3 reads TGTGCCAGCAGTTCGATGGCAAACTATGGCTACACCTTC.

The chain combines TRBV7-9 with TRBJ1-2, with no clear D. The V gene's germline CDR1 is SEHNR and CDR2 FQNEAQ (reference sequence). V lost 1 base, J lost 3 bases, and 3 bases lay in between. The CDR3 loop spans 12 amino acids. CDR3 loop: CASSLVYYGYTF. For the CDR3, the DNA is TGTGCCAGCAGCTTAGTATACTATGGCTACACCTTC.

The gene calls are TRBV19 and TRBJ1-2, with 9 bases aligning to TRBD1. Losses at the gene ends were 7 bases for V and 6 bases for J; bases not matched to a gene: 6. From germline, CDR1 is LNHDA and CDR2 SQIVND (reference sequence). The CDR3 extends over 13 amino acids. The CDR3 sequence is CASIPQGADGYTF. The CDR3 DNA reads TGTGCCAGTATTCCACAGGGGGCAGATGGCTACACCTTC.

In the case of this clone: Other DNA sequences within the sample encode an identical CDR3. This sequence joins TRBV18 and TRBJ2-7; D not resolved. The CDR3 consists of 14 residues. Germline lookup yields CDR1 KGHSH and CDR2 LQKENI. Trimming stripped 0 bases from V and 2 bases from J, with 8 bases between. The CDR3 DNA reads as TGTGCCAGCTCACCACCGAGTGGTCCCTACGAGCAGTACTTC. It translates to CASSPPSGPYEQYF.

Remarks on this clone: The junction differs from germline at one of its ends, possibly a read error. The gene calls are TRBV7-7 and TRBJ2-1, with D possibly being TRBD1 or TRBD2 (5 bases each). The V gene's germline CDR1 is SSHAT and CDR2 FNYEAQ (reference sequence). The CDR3 loop spans 13 amino acids. CDR3 coding DNA: TGTGCTAGCAGCTTTCGGGACCACAATGAGCAGTTCTTC. Translation: CASSFRDHNEQFF. Supplemented by reference TRBV7-7 and TRBJ2-1, the full variable domain reads GAGVSQSPRYKVTKRGQDVTLRCDPISSHATLYWYQQALGQGPEFLTYFNYEAQPDKSGLPSDRFSAERPEGSISTLTIQRTEQRDSAMYRCASSFRDHNEQFFGPGTRLTVL.

The chain recombines TRBV24-1 with TRBJ2-1; TRBD2 aligns across 8 bases. The CDR3 has 16 amino acids. V trimming: 2 bases; J trimming: 3 bases; junction bases outside the gene matches: 5. Germline V CDR1 and CDR2: KGHDR, SFDVKD. The CDR3 DNA sequence: TGTGCCACCAGTGATTATGGGACTAGGGGCTACAATGAGCAGTTCTTC. This encodes CATSDYGTRGYNEQFF.

The V gene is TRBV5-1, the J gene TRBJ1-1; D is uncertain. Trimming stripped 3 bases from V and 0 bases from J, with 9 bases between. CDR3 size: 14 residues. The V gene's germline CDR1 is SGHRS and CDR2 YFSETQ. Here the CDR3 DNA reads TGCGCCAGCAGCTCGGCCCACATGAACACTGAAGCTTTCTTT. This sequence encodes CASSSAHMNTEAFF. The full variable domain, with the rest looked up from reference TRBV5-1 and TRBJ1-1, is KAGVTQTPRYLIKTRGQQVTLSCSPISGHRSVSWYQQTPGQGLQFLFEYFSETQRNKGNFPGRFSGRQFSNSRSEMNVSTLELGDSALYLCASSSAHMNTEAFFGQGTRLTVV.

This clone was recorded a few times. The chain has TRBV20-1 and TRBJ2-7; possible D gene TRBD1, 5 bases. Germline lookup yields CDR1 DFQATT and CDR2 SNEGSKA (reference sequence). The CDR3 contains 11 residues. The V end lost 4 bases, the J end lost 3 bases, and 7 bases lay between the germline ends. The CDR3 sequence is CSAKGIYEQYF. The CDR3 DNA is TGCAGTGCTAAGGGGATCTACGAGCAGTACTTC.

The chain is built from TRBV28 and TRBJ1-2; TRBD1 is a possible D gene (6 bases). Trimming stripped 2 bases from V and 2 bases from J, with 6 bases between. The length of the CDR3 is 13 residues. The germline CDR1 and CDR2 sequences are MDHEN and SYDVKM. CDR3 DNA: TGTGCCAGCAGTTTAACAGGGAACTATGGCTACACCTTC. Amino acids: CASSLTGNYGYTF.

The CDR3 here is CASSLDGGGSTDTQYF. The CDR3 coding sequence is TGCGCCAGCAGCTTGGATGGCGGGGGGAGCACAGATACGCAGTATTTT. The chain has TRBV5-1 and TRBJ2-3, with 8 positions matching TRBD2. Looked up from germline, CDR1 is SGHRS and CDR2 is YFSETQ. CDR3 length: 16 residues. V lost 0 bases to trimming and J lost 0 bases; unmatched junction nucleotides: 3.

The chain uses TRBV28 and TRBJ2-1; 8 positions match TRBD2. Per the germline V gene, CDR1 is MDHEN and CDR2 is SYDVKM. The CDR3 loop spans 17 amino acids. The trim removed 10 bases at V and 8 bases at J, leaving 22 bases unmatched. CDR3 coding DNA: TGTGCCACCAATGGAATAGCGGGGAGGGCCGGTCGTGATGAGCAGTTCTTC. It encodes CATNGIAGRAGRDEQFF.

The rearrangement links TRBV15 to TRBJ1-5, with D unclear. The CDR3 runs 14 residues. Germline V CDR1 and CDR2: LNHNV, YYDKDF (reference sequence). V was clipped by 4 bases and J by 1 base, with 8 bases between them. The CDR3, as DNA: TGTGCCACCAGCATAGGTACCAGCAATCAGCCCCAGCATTTT. Residues: CATSIGTSNQPQHF.

The chain links TRBV20-1 to TRBJ2-7; no firm D call. This CDR3 spans 10 amino acids. Germline values: CDR1 DFQATT, CDR2 SNEGSKA (reference sequence). Trimming removed 6 bases from V and 5 bases from J, with 8 bases in between. The CDR3 reads CSAGWNEQYF. The CDR3 DNA is TGCAGTGCCGGCTGGAACGAGCAGTACTTC.

The rearrangement links TRBV5-1 to TRBJ1-2; 8 bases match TRBD1. Germline trimming cut 0 bases from V and 5 bases from J; bases unmatched to any gene: 6. From germline, CDR1 is SGHRS and CDR2 YFSETQ. The CDR3 covers 15 residues. The CDR3: CASSLAPTGAYGYTF. The CDR3 nucleotides are TGCGCCAGCAGCTTGGCCCCGACAGGGGCTTATGGCTACACCTTC.